This T cell receptor beta chain was recovered during a study of chronic HIV infection and antiretroviral therapy. This clonotype has just a few counts. TCRdb used MiXCR to reprocess the 5' RACE reads, holding one entry per CDR3 protein. The sample includes approximately 30,000 distinct CDR3 sequences, around 9% of them seen just once. The source material was peripheral blood. This TCR was sampled from an adult who had HIV and had not received antiretroviral therapy, or was an uninfected healthy control (not recorded which).

The CDR3 protein is CSAREFPRPATQYF. As DNA, the CDR3 is TGCAGTGCTAGAGAGTTTCCCCGACCCGCGACCCAGTACTTC. This chain connects TRBV20-1 to TRBJ2-5; D uncertain. The germline gives CDR1 DFQATT, CDR2 SNEGSKA (reference sequence). CDR3 length: 14 residues. Trimming pared 0 bases from V and 7 bases from J, leaving 15 bases between.